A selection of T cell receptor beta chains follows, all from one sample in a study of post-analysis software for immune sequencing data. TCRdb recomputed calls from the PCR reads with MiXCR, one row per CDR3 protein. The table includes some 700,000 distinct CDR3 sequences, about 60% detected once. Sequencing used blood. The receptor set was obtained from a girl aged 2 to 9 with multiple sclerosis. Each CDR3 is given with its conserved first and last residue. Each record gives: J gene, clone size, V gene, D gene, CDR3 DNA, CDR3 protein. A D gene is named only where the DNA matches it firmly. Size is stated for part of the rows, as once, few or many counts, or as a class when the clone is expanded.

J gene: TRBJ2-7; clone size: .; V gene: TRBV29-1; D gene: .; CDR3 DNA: TGCAGCGTTGAATTGGAACAGCGTCCCTACGAGCAGTACTTC; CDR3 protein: CSVELEQRPYEQYF
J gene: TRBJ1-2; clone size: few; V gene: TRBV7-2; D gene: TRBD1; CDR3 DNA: TGTGCCAGCAGCTCCGCGGTACAGGGGGCGTATGGCTACACCTTC; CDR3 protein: CASSSAVQGAYGYTF
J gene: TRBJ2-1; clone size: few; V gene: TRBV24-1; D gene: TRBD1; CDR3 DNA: TGTGCCACCAGTGACCCCGGGACAGGGTACAATGAGCAGTTCTTC; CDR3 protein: CATSDPGTGYNEQFF
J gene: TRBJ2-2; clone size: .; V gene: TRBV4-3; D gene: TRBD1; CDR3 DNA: TGCGCCAGCAGCCAAGATCCTAACAGGGGGCTGGGCGGGGAGCTGTTTTTT; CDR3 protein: CASSQDPNRGLGGELFF
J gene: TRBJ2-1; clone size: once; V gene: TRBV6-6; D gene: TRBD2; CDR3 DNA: TGTGCCGGCAGGACTAGCGGGAGCTATGAGCAGTTCTTC; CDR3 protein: CAGRTSGSYEQFF
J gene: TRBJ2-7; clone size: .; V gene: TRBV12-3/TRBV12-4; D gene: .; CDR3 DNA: TGTGCCAGCAGTTTTGCCATCTCCTACGAGCAGTACTTC; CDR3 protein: CASSFAISYEQYF
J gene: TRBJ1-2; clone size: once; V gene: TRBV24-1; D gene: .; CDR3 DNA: TGTGCCACCAGTGATGGTGGGTATGGCTACACCTTC; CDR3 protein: CATSDGGYGYTF
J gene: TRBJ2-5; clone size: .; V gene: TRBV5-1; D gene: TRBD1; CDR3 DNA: TGCGCCAGCAGCTGGGGACAGTCCGGGGAGACCCAGTACTTC; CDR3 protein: CASSWGQSGETQYF
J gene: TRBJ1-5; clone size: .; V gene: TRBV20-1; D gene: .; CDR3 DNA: TGCAGTGCTAGAACCCAGCCCCAGCATTTT; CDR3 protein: CSARTQPQHF
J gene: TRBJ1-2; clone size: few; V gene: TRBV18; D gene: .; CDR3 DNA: TGTGCCAGCTCACCACGAGGTGGGGGCTACACCTTC; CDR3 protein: CASSPRGGGYTF
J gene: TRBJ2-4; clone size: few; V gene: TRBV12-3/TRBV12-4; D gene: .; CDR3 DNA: TGTGCCAGCCAAGGAGGAGGGGCAAACATTCAGTACTTC; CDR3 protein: CASQGGGANIQYF
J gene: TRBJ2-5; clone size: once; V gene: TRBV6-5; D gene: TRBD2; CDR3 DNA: TGTGCCAGCGCTGTGAAGCGGGACTTTGCGGAGACCCAGTACTTC; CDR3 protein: CASAVKRDFAETQYF
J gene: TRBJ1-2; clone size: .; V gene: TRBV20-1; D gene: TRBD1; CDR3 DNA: TGCAGTGCAGGGGACAGGATAGCTAACTATGGCTACACCTTC; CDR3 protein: CSAGDRIANYGYTF
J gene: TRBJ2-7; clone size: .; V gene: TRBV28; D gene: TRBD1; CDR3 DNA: TGTGCCAGCAGTCTAGTGGGACAGTACGAGCAGTACTTC; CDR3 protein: CASSLVGQYEQYF
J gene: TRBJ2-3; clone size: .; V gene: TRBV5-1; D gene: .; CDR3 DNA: TGCGCCAGCAGCGCGGTTGGGGATACGCAGTATTTT; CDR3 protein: CASSAVGDTQYF
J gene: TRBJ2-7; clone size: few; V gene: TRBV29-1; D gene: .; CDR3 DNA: TGCAGCGTGGCCCGGGACACCTACGAGCAGTACTTC; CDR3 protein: CSVARDTYEQYF
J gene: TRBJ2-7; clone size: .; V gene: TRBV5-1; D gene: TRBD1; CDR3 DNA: TGCGCCAGCAGCCCAGTACAGGGGCCCTACGAGCAGTACTTC; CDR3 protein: CASSPVQGPYEQYF
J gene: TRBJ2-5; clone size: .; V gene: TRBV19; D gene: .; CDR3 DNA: TGTGCCAGTAGTATAGCTCCAGCGTACCAAGAGACCCAGTACTTC; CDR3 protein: CASSIAPAYQETQYF
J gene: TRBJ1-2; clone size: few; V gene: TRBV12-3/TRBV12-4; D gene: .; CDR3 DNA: TGTGCCAGCAGTTACAACGCCCCCGGGACGCCTTCCTATGGCTACACCTTC; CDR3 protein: CASSYNAPGTPSYGYTF
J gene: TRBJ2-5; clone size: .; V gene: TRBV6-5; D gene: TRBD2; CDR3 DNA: TGTGCCAGCAGTTACTCCTGGACTAGCTCTGGCGAGACCCAGTACTTC; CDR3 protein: CASSYSWTSSGETQYF
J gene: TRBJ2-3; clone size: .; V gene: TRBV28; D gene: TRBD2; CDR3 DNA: TGTGCCAGCAGTTTTAAATGGAGGCCGGGGCGGGGGACTACAGATACGCAGTATTTT; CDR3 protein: CASSFKWRPGRGTTDTQYF
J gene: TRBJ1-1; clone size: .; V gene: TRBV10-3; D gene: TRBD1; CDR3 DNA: TGTGCCATCAGTGACAGGGGACAGATGAACACTGAAGCTTTCTTT; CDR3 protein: CAISDRGQMNTEAFF
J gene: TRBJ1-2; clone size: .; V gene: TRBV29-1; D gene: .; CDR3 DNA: TGCAGCGGGCTGGGTCAGGGCCCCAATGGCTACACCTTC; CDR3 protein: CSGLGQGPNGYTF
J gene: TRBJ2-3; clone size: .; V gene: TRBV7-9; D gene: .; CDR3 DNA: TGTGCCAGCAGCCCCCCAAGGATGAAGCTTACAGATACGCAGTATTTT; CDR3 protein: CASSPPRMKLTDTQYF
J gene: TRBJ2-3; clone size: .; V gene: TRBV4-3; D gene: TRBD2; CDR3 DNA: TGCGCCAGCAGCCTCTCTACGACTAGCGGGCCAGATACGCAGTATTTT; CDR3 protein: CASSLSTTSGPDTQYF
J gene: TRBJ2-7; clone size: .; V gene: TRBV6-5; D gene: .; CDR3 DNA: TGTGCCAGCAGTTACAGCAGGGGTCTGAACGAGCAGTACTTC; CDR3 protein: CASSYSRGLNEQYF
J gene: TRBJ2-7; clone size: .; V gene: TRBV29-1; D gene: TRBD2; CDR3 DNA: TGCAGCGTGGGACTACCCTGGGAGCAGTACTTC; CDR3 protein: CSVGLPWEQYF
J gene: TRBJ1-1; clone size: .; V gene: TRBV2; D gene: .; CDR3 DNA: TGTGCCAGCAGCGACGACAGGAACACTGAAGCTTTCTTT; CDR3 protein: CASSDDRNTEAFF
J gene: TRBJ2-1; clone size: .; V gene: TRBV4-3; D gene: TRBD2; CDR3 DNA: TGCGCCAGCAGCCAAGAAGGAGTCCGGGGGGGACTTTACAATGAGCAGTTCTTC; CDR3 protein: CASSQEGVRGGLYNEQFF
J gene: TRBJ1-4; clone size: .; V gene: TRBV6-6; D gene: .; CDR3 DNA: TGTGCCAGCAGTTACGATAGGGGAGCTAATGAAAAACTGTTTTTT; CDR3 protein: CASSYDRGANEKLFF
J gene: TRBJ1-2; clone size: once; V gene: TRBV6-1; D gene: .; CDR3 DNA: TGTGCCAGCAGCGACCCGGGACACTCAATTCTCTATAACTATGGCTACACCTTC; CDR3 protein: CASSDPGHSILYNYGYTF
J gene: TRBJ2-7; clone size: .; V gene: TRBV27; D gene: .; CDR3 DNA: TGTGCCAGCAGTTTAATGAGTTACTCGAGCTCCTACGAGCAGTACTTC; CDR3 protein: CASSLMSYSSSYEQYF
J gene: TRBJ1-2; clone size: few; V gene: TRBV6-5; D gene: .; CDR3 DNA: TGTGCCAGCAGTTACTCGTACAGTTCTAACTATGGCTACACCTTC; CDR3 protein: CASSYSYSSNYGYTF
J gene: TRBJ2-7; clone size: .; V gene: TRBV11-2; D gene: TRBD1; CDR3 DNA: TGTGCCAGCCCCCCGGCACCGGGACAGGGGTGGGACGAGCAGTACTTC; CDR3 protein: CASPPAPGQGWDEQYF
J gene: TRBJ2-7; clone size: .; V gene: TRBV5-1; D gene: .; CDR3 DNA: TGCGCCAGCAGCTTGTGGAGGGCTGGAGCCTACGAGCAGTACTTC; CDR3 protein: CASSLWRAGAYEQYF
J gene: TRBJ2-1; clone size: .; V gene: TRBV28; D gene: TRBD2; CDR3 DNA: TGTGCCAGCAGTTTAGGTCGCCTAGCGGGAGGGTATGAGCAGTTCTTC; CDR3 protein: CASSLGRLAGGYEQFF
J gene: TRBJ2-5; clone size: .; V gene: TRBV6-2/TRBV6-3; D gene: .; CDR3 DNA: TGTGCCAGCATAGACCGCCTGGGGGAGACCCAGTACTTC; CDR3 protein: CASIDRLGETQYF
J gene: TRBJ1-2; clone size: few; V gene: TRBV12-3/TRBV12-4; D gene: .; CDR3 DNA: TGTGCCAGCAGCCCTCCACTGGACGGTATGAACTATGGCTACACCTTC; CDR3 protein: CASSPPLDGMNYGYTF
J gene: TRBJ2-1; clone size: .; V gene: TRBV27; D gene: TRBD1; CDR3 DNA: TGTGCCAGCAGTCCTGTGGCCGTAGGGACAGGCTCGCCCCCTGAGCAGTTCTTC; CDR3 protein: CASSPVAVGTGSPPEQFF
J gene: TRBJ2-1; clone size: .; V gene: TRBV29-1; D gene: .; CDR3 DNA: TGCAGCGTCCCCCAGTCGGAGCAGTTCTTC; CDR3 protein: CSVPQSEQFF
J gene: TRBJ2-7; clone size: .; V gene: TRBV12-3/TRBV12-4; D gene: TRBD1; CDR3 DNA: TGTGCCAGCAGCTGCACAGGGGTCAGCTCCTACGAGCAGTACTTC; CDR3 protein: CASSCTGVSSYEQYF
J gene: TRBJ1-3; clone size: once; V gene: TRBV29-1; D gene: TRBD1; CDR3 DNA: TGCAGCGTTTCAACCACAGGGGCAGGTGGAAACACCATATATTTT; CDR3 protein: CSVSTTGAGGNTIYF
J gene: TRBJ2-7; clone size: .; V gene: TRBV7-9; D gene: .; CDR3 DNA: TGTGCCAGCAGCTACGCGGGGATTAGTTACGAGCAGTACTTC; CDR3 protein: CASSYAGISYEQYF
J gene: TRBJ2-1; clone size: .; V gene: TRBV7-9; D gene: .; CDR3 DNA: TGTGCCGGGCGTTACGACAGCCGCTCCTACAATGAGCAGTTCTTC; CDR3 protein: CAGRYDSRSYNEQFF
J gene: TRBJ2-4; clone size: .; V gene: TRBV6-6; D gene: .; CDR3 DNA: TGTGCCAGCAGTTCGGGAACGGTCAAAAACATTCAGTACTTC; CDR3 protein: CASSSGTVKNIQYF